Sequencing of this T cell receptor (beta chain) was carried out in a study of OX40 agonist ivuxolimab in advanced cancers. Study-wide background: Subjects had a mean age of 60 years, with a range of roughly 20 to 79; 82.7% were male. Study-level points and caveats: Relative to CD4+, CD8+ T cells held more expanded clones on average. Among patients with partial responses at 0.1-3.0 mg/kg, clonal expansion was among the lowest.

As concerns this clone: What it recognizes is unknown.

The data were produced by immunoSEQ multiplex PCR, yet TCRdb's version contains in-frame clones alone and is incomplete. Of approximately 82,000 clones detected, more than 70% appear once; the ten largest clones hold 2% to 3%. Systemic immunosuppression or autoimmune disease history was grounds to exclude patients. This CDR3 is 15 amino acids long. Per germline, CDR1 SGHTA and CDR2 FQGNSA. Trimming cost V 2 bases and J 0 bases, with 11 bases left between them. This sequence originates from an adult with an advanced solid tumor such as melanoma, head and neck, liver or kidney cancer. The sequencing here drew on CD4+ or CD8+ T cells sorted from blood, taken in a trial of the OX40 agonist ivuxolimab. The chain combines TRBV7-2 with TRBJ2-7; D not certain. CDR3 nucleotide sequence: TGTGCCAGCAGCTTACCGGGCACGAGCTCCTACGAGCAGTACTTC. It translates to CASSLPGTSSYEQYF.